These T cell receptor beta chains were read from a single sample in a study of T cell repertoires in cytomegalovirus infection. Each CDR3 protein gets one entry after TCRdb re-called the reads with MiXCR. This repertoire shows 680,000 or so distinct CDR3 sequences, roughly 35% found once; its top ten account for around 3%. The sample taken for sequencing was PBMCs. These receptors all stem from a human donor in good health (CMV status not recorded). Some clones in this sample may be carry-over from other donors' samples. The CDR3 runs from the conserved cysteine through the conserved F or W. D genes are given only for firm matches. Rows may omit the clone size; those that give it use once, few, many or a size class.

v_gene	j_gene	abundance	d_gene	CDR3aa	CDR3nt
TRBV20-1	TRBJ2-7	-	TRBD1	CSARDAGQGYEQYF	TGCAGTGCTAGAGATGCGGGACAGGGTTACGAGCAGTACTTC
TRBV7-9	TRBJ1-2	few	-	CASSLGEVYGYTF	TGTGCCAGCAGCTTAGGGGAAGTCTATGGCTACACCTTC
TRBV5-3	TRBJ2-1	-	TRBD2	CASSLGGVKQFF	TGTGCAAGCAGCTTGGGGGGGGTGAAGCAGTTCTTC
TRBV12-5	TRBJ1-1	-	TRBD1	CASVLDRGYTEAFF	TGTGCTAGTGTTTTGGACAGGGGGTACACTGAAGCTTTCTTT
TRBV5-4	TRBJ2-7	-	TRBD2	CASSLGGTGGNDEQYF	TGTGCCAGCAGCTTGGGAGGGACGGGGGGGAACGACGAGCAGTACTTC
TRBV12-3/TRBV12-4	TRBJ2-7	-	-	CASSFLASIHEQYF	TGTGCCAGCAGTTTTTTGGCGAGTATCCACGAGCAGTACTTC
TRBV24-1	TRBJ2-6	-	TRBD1	CATSDPDRGAGSGANVLTF	TGTGCCACCAGTGATCCGGACAGGGGGGCAGGCTCTGGGGCCAACGTCCTGACTTTC
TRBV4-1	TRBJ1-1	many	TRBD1	CASSQGETGRTEAFF	TGCGCCAGCAGCCAGGGCGAGACAGGGCGCACTGAAGCTTTCTTT
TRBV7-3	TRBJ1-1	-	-	CASSLRPDGNTEAFF	TGTGCCAGCAGCTTAAGACCGGACGGGAACACTGAAGCTTTCTTT
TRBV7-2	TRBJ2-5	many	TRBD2	CASSRGTSGSGAGTQYF	TGTGCCAGCAGCAGAGGGACTAGCGGGAGCGGAGCAGGGACCCAGTACTTC
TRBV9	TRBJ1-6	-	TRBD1	CAISPQRQGRYSPLHF	TGTGCCATCAGCCCGCAACGACAGGGGAGGTATTCACCCCTCCACTTT
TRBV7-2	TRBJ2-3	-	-	CASTSPSLLNTQYF	TGTGCCAGCACCTCTCCCAGCCTTCTTAATACGCAGTATTTT
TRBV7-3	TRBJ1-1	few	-	CASSKGEGTEAFF	TGTGCCAGCAGCAAGGGAGAAGGCACTGAAGCTTTCTTT
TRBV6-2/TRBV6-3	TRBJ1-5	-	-	CASSPTSRSSVSNQPQHF	TGTGCCAGCAGCCCAACGTCCAGGAGTAGTGTGAGCAATCAGCCCCAGCATTTT
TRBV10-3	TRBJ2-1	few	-	CAIRDSHYNEQFF	TGTGCCATCAGGGACTCCCACTACAATGAGCAGTTCTTC
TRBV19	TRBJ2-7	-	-	CASSPGAQTYEQYF	TGTGCCAGTAGCCCTGGGGCGCAAACCTACGAGCAGTACTTC
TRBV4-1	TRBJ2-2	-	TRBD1	CASSQEGSRGLSTGELFF	TGCGCCAGCAGCCAAGAAGGCTCGAGGGGGCTGAGCACCGGGGAGCTGTTTTTT
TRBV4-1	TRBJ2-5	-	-	CASSQDDRTGVGETQYF	TGCGCCAGCAGCCAAGATGATAGGACGGGGGTTGGAGAGACCCAGTACTTC
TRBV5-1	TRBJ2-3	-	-	CASSRASRGADTQYF	TGCGCCAGCAGCCGGGCATCTAGGGGAGCAGATACGCAGTATTTT
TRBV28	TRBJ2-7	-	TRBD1	CASRPHRDRPYEQYF	TGTGCCAGCAGACCCCACCGGGACAGACCCTACGAGCAGTACTTC
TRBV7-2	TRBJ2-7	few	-	CASTRRDTYEQYF	TGTGCCAGCACCCGACGGGATACCTACGAGCAGTACTTC
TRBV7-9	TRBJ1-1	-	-	CASREGVVAFF	TGTGCCAGCAGGGAGGGGGTAGTAGCTTTCTTT
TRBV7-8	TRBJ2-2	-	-	CASSRYTGELFF	TGTGCCAGCAGCCGATACACCGGGGAGCTGTTTTTT
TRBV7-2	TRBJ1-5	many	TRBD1	CASSARQGQPQHF	TGTGCCAGCAGCGCCAGACAGGGTCAGCCCCAGCATTTT
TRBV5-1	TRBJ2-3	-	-	CASSSGQIPDTQYF	TGCGCCAGCAGCTCGGGACAAATCCCCGATACGCAGTATTTT
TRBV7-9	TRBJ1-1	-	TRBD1	CASSLGQGAGDTEAFF	TGTGCCAGCAGCTTAGGACAGGGGGCAGGAGACACTGAAGCTTTCTTT
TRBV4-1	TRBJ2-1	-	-	CASSQGVQLQETQFF	TGCGCCAGCAGCCAAGGTGTCCAGCTTCAAGAGACCCAGTTCTTC
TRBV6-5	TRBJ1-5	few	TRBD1	CASSPEGQGKQPQHF	TGTGCCAGCAGTCCGGAAGGACAGGGAAAACAGCCCCAGCATTTT
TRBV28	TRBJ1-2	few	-	CASRPGGIEGYTF	TGTGCCAGCAGGCCCGGAGGGATAGAAGGCTACACCTTC
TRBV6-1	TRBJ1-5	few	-	CASSEQRDGNQPQHF	TGTGCCAGCAGTGAACAAAGAGATGGCAATCAGCCCCAGCATTTT
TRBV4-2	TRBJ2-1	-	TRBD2	CASSQTGTSGHNEQFF	TGTGCCAGCAGCCAAACCGGGACTAGCGGTCACAATGAGCAGTTCTTC
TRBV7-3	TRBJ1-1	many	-	CASSYEVNTEAFF	TGTGCCAGCAGCTACGAAGTGAACACTGAAGCTTTCTTT
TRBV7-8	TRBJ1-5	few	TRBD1	CASSHNRDSIYSNQPQHF	TGTGCCAGCAGCCATAACCGGGACAGCATTTATAGCAATCAGCCCCAGCATTTT
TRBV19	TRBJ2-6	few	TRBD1	CASRLGQGASGANVLTF	TGTGCCAGTAGGCTGGGACAGGGGGCGTCTGGGGCCAACGTCCTGACTTTC
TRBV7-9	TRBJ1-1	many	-	CASSVAASEAFF	TGTGCCAGCAGCGTCGCCGCCTCGGAAGCTTTCTTT
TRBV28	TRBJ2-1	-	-	CASSLLRVTSYNEQFF	TGTGCCAGCAGTTTATTGAGGGTAACTTCCTACAATGAGCAGTTCTTC
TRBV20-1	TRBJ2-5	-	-	CSARVRTPQETQYF	TGCAGTGCTAGAGTCCGGACCCCCCAAGAGACCCAGTACTTC
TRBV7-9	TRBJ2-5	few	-	CASGETEETQYF	TGTGCCAGCGGCGAGACGGAGGAGACCCAGTACTTC
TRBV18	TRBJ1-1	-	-	CASSPSEGRNTEAFF	TGTGCCAGCTCACCAAGCGAGGGGCGGAACACTGAAGCTTTCTTT
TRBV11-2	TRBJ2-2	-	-	CASNRVGEIPGELFF	TGTGCCAGCAACAGGGTGGGGGAGATCCCCGGGGAGCTGTTTTTT
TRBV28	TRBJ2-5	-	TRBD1	CASRSYRGQETQYF	TGTGCCAGCAGATCGTACAGGGGCCAAGAGACCCAGTACTTC
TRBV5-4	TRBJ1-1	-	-	CASSHPTDNTEAFF	TGTGCCAGCAGCCACCCGACTGATAACACTGAAGCTTTCTTT